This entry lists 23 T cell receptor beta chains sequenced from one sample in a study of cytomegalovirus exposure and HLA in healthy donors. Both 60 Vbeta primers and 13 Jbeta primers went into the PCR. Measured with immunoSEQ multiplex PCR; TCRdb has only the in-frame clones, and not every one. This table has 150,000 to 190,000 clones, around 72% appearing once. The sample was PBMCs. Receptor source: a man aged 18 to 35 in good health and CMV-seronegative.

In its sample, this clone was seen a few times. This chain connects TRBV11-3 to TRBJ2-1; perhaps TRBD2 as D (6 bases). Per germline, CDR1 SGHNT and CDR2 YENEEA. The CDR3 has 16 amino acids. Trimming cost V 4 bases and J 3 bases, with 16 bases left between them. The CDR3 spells CASSSPKAGRYNEQFF. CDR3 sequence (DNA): TGTGCCAGCAGCTCCCCCAAAGCGGGCCGCTACAATGAGCAGTTCTTC.

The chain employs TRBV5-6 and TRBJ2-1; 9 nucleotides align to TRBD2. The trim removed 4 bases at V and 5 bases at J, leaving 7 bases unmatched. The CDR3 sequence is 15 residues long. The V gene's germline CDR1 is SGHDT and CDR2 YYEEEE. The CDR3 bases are TGTGCCAGCAGCCTACCTAGCGGGACTCACAATGAGCAGTTCTTC. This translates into CASSLPSGTHNEQFF.

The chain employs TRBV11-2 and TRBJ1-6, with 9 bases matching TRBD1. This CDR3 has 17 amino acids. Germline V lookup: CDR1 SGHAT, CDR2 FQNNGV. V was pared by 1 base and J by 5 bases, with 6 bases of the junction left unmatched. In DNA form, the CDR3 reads TGTGCCAGCAGCTTAGGGGCCACAGGGGGCCATAATTCACCCCTCCACTTT. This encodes CASSLGATGGHNSPLHF.

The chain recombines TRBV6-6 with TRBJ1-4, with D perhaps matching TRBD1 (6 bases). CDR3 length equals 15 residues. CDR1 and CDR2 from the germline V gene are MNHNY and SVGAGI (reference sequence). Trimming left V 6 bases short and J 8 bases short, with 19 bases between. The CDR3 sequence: CASSRGGGGEEKLFF. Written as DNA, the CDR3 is TGTGCCAGCAGCCGCGGGGGCGGCGGTGAGGAAAAACTGTTTTTT.

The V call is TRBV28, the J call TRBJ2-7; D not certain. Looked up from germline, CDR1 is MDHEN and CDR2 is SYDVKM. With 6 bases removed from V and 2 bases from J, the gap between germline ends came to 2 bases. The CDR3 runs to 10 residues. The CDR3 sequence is CASSAYEQYF. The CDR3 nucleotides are TGTGCCAGCAGCGCCTACGAGCAGTACTTC.

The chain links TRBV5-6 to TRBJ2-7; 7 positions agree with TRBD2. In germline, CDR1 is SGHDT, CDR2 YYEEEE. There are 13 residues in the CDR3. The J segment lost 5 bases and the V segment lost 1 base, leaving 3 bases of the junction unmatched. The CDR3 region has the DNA TGTGCCAGCAGCTTGCCAGCGGGGAACGAGCAGTACTTC. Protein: CASSLPAGNEQYF.

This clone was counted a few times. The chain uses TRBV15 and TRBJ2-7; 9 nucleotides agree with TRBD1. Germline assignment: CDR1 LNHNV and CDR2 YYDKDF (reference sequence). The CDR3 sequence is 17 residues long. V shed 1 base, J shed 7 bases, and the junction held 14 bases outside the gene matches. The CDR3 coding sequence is TGTGCCACCAGCAGAGGCGGACAGGGGCCCCGGAGAACAGAGCAGTACTTC. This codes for CATSRGGQGPRRTEQYF.

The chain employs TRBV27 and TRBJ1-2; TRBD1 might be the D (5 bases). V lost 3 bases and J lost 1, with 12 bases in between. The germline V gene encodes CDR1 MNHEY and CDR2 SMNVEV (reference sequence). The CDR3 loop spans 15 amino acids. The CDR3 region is CASSFAGVDNYGYTF. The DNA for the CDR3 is TGTGCCAGCAGTTTTGCGGGGGTGGATAACTATGGCTACACCTTC.

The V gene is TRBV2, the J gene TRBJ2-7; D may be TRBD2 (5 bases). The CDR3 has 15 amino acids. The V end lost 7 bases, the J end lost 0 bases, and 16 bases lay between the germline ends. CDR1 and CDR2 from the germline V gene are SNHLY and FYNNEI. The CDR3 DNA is TGTGCCAGCACCCAAAGCTCCAGCGGCTCCTACGAGCAGTACTTC. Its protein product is CASTQSSSGSYEQYF. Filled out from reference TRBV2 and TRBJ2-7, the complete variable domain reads EPEVTQTPSHQVTQMGQEVILRCVPISNHLYFYWYRQILGQKVEFLVSFYNNEISEKSEIFDDQFSVERPDGSNFTLKIRSTKLEDSAMYFCASTQSSSGSYEQYFGPGTRLTVT.

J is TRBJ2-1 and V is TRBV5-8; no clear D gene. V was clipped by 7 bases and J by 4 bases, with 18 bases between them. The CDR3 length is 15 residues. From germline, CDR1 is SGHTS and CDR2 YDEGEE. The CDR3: CASPVQANSYNEQFF. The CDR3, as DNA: TGTGCCAGCCCTGTCCAGGCTAATTCATACAATGAGCAGTTCTTC.

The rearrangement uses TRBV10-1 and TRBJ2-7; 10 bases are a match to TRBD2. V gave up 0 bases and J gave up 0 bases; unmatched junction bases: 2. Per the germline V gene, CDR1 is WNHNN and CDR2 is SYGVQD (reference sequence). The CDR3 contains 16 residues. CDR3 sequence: CASSESPSGSSYEQYF. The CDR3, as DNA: TGCGCCAGCAGTGAGTCTCCTAGCGGGAGCTCCTACGAGCAGTACTTC.

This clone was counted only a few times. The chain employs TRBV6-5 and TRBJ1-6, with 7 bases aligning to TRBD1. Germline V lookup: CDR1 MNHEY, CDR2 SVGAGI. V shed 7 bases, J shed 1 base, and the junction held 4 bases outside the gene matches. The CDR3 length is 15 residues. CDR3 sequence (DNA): TGTGCCAGCAACGGCAGGGGGTCCTATAATTCACCCCTCCACTTT. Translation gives CASNGRGSYNSPLHF.

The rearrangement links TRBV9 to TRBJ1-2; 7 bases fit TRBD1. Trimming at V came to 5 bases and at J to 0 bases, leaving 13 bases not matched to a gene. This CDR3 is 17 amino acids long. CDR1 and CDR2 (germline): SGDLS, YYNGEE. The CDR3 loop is CASRDGTDREANYGYTF. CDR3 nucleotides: TGTGCCAGCAGAGATGGGACAGATCGAGAAGCTAACTATGGCTACACCTTC.

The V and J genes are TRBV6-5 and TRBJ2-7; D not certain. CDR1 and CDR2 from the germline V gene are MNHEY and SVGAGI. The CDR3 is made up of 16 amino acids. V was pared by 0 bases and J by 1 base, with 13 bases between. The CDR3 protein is CASSYSNVGLSYEQYF. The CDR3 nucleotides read TGTGCCAGCAGTTACTCCAATGTTGGCCTTTCCTACGAGCAGTACTTC.

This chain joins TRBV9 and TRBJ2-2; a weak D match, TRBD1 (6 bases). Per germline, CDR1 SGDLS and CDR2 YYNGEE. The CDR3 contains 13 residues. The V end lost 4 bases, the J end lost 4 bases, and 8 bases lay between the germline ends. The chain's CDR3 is CASSWDTTGELFF. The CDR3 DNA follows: TGTGCCAGCAGCTGGGACACCACCGGGGAGCTGTTTTTT.

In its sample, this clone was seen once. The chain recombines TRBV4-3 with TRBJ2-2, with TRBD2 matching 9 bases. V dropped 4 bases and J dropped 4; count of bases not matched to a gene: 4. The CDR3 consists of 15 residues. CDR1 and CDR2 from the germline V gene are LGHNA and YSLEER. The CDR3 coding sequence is TGCGCCAGCAGCCTAGCGGGAGCTTCCACCGGGGAGCTGTTTTTT. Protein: CASSLAGASTGELFF.

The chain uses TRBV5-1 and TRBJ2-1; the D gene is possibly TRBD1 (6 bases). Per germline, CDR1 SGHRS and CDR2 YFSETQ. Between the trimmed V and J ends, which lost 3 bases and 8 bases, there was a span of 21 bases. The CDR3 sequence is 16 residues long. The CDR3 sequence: CASSSNGDKGDDEQFF. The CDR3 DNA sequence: TGCGCCAGCAGCTCCAACGGGGACAAGGGGGACGATGAGCAGTTCTTC. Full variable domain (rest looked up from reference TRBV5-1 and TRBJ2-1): KAGVTQTPRYLIKTRGQQVTLSCSPISGHRSVSWYQQTPGQGLQFLFEYFSETQRNKGNFPGRFSGRQFSNSRSEMNVSTLELGDSALYLCASSSNGDKGDDEQFFGPGTRLTVL.

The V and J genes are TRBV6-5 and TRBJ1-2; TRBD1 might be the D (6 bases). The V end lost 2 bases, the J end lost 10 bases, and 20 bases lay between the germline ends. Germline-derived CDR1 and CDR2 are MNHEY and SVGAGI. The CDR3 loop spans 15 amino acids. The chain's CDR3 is CASSYPRGGGSDYTF. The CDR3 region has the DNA TGTGCCAGCAGTTACCCCCGGGGGGGCGGGTCGGACTACACCTTC.

The CDR3 sequence is CASSFKGGGTGELFF. CDR3 nucleotides: TGTGCCAGCAGTTTTAAGGGAGGGGGCACCGGGGAGCTGTTTTTT. The genes are TRBV27 and TRBJ2-2, with D perhaps matching TRBD2 (7 bases). Germline CDR1 and CDR2: MNHEY and SMNVEV (reference sequence). CDR3 size: 15 residues. V lost 3 bases to trimming and J lost 4 bases, with 12 bases between them.

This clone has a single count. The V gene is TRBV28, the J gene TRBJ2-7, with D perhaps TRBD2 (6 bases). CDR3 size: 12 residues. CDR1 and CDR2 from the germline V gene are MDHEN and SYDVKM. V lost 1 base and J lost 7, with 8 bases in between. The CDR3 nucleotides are TGTGCCAGCAGTTTATTCCGGGGGGAGCAGTACTTC. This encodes CASSLFRGEQYF.

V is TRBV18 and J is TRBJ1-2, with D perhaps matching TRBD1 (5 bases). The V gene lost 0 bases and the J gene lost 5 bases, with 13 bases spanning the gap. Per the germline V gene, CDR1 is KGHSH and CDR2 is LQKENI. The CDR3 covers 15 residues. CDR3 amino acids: CASSPPSADTYGYTF. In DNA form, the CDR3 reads TGTGCCAGCTCACCACCTTCGGCGGACACTTATGGCTACACCTTC. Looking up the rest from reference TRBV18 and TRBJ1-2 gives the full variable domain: NAGVMQNPRHLVRRRGQEARLRCSPMKGHSHVYWYRQLPEEGLKFMVYLQKENIIDESGMPKERFSAEFPKEGPSILRIQQVVRGDSAAYFCASSPPSADTYGYTFGSGTRLTVV.

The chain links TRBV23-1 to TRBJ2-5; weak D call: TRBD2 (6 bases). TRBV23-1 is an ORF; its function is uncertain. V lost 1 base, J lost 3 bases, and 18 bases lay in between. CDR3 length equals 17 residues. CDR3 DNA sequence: TGCGCCAGCAGTCAATGGACCTCGGGGGATGGGGAAGAGACCCAGTACTTC. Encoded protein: CASSQWTSGDGEETQYF.

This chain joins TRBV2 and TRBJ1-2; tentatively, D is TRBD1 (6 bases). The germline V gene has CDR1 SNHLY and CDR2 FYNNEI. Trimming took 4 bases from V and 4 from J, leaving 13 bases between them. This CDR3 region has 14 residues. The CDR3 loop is CASSATGPSYGYTF. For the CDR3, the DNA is TGTGCCAGCAGTGCGACAGGCCCTAGCTATGGCTACACCTTC.